A selection of T cell receptor beta chains follows, all from one sample in a study of shared clonotypes between healthy human individuals. Repertoires were generated with immunoSEQ multiplex PCR, while TCRdb's copy carries only in-frame clones and drops some. This sample has hundreds of thousands of clones, with approximately 79% found just once. Sequenced: memory CD4+ T cells sorted from blood. The receptors originated from a man aged 25-45 years in good health. CDR3s include the opening cysteine and the closing phenylalanine or tryptophan.

v_gene: TRBV5-5
j_gene: TRBJ2-7
CDR3aa: CASSRQGKEYEQYF

v_gene: TRBV19
j_gene: TRBJ1-1
CDR3aa: CASRQGVGSTEAFF

v_gene: TRBV14
j_gene: TRBJ1-5
CDR3aa: CASSQGLNQPQHF

v_gene: TRBV27
j_gene: TRBJ1-2
CDR3aa: CASSHTGGANYGYTF

v_gene: TRBV19
j_gene: TRBJ1-3
CDR3aa: CASKTLGVNSGNTIYF

v_gene: TRBV7-8
j_gene: TRBJ1-4
CDR3aa: CASSPYRGGNEKLFF

v_gene: TRBV19
j_gene: TRBJ2-2
CDR3aa: CASVLGGNTGELFF

v_gene: TRBV7-9
j_gene: TRBJ1-2
CDR3aa: CASSLGTGLNYGYTF

v_gene: TRBV4-3
j_gene: TRBJ2-5
CDR3aa: CASSQDRQGVKTQYF

v_gene: TRBV5-1
j_gene: TRBJ2-6
CDR3aa: CASSLGSASGANVLTF

v_gene: TRBV28
j_gene: TRBJ1-5
CDR3aa: CASRGANQPQHF

v_gene: TRBV11-2
j_gene: TRBJ1-2
CDR3aa: CASSVQQGRYGYTF

v_gene: TRBV27
j_gene: TRBJ2-1
CDR3aa: CASREGNRNEQFF

v_gene: TRBV2
j_gene: TRBJ2-2
CDR3aa: CASSNRADGELFF

v_gene: TRBV5-1
j_gene: TRBJ2-3
CDR3aa: CASSLALVADTQYF

v_gene: TRBV6-5
j_gene: TRBJ1-5
CDR3aa: CASSPQTQGDQPQHF

v_gene: TRBV14
j_gene: TRBJ2-1
CDR3aa: CASSRPGLAGYEQFF

v_gene: TRBV2
j_gene: TRBJ2-3
CDR3aa: CASSAVLDTDTQYF

v_gene: TRBV7-6
j_gene: TRBJ2-3
CDR3aa: CASSPQGATDTQYF

v_gene: TRBV11-2
j_gene: TRBJ2-1
CDR3aa: CASSLNVDNEQFF

v_gene: TRBV2
j_gene: TRBJ1-4
CDR3aa: CASSDRQGFNEKLFF

v_gene: TRBV29-1
j_gene: TRBJ1-1
CDR3aa: CSAAVQGGDTEAFF

v_gene: TRBV11-2
j_gene: TRBJ2-1
CDR3aa: CASSLDRGTGVQFF

v_gene: TRBV2
j_gene: TRBJ2-3
CDR3aa: CASSAGWSGDTQYF

v_gene: TRBV18
j_gene: TRBJ1-5
CDR3aa: CASSPPGQGPQHF

v_gene: TRBV5-1
j_gene: TRBJ2-3
CDR3aa: CASSRQGTSGRYADTQYF

v_gene: TRBV10-3
j_gene: TRBJ2-7
CDR3aa: CAIIQGEQYF

v_gene: TRBV19
j_gene: TRBJ2-7
CDR3aa: CASSTNYGLEQYF

v_gene: TRBV19
j_gene: TRBJ1-2
CDR3aa: CASSLNGNYGYTF

v_gene: TRBV7-6
j_gene: TRBJ2-1
CDR3aa: CASSLASGQSTFDEQFF

v_gene: TRBV7-8
j_gene: TRBJ1-1
CDR3aa: CASSVPRGQAFF

v_gene: TRBV2
j_gene: TRBJ2-3
CDR3aa: CATAQGLGTDTQYF

v_gene: TRBV18
j_gene: TRBJ2-1
CDR3aa: CASSPFAGTSGGYNEQFF

v_gene: TRBV28
j_gene: TRBJ2-7
CDR3aa: CASRAATGSYEQYF

v_gene: TRBV5-4
j_gene: TRBJ2-1
CDR3aa: CASSYGGIDRADEQFF

v_gene: TRBV2
j_gene: TRBJ2-1
CDR3aa: CASSATGTGGGEQFF

v_gene: TRBV7-3
j_gene: TRBJ2-7
CDR3aa: CASSLRRGYEQYF

v_gene: TRBV30
j_gene: TRBJ1-3
CDR3aa: CAWSVKDTIYF

v_gene: TRBV2
j_gene: TRBJ1-3
CDR3aa: CASSDGQGNSGNTIYF

v_gene: TRBV4-3
j_gene: TRBJ1-2
CDR3aa: CASSPTDSYGYTF

v_gene: TRBV4-1
j_gene: TRBJ1-5
CDR3aa: CASSQGLHVGPQHF

v_gene: TRBV7-2
j_gene: TRBJ1-6
CDR3aa: CASSAQATYNSPLHF